These 14 T cell receptor beta chains came from one sample sequenced in a study of T cell responses to AZD1222 COVID-19 vaccine (dated by TCRdb to about 2021). The sample's time point label, in plain terms: about 28 days (+/-7) after the second vaccine dose. Library preparation used the immunoSEQ multiplex PCR assay. What TCRdb holds here is the immuneACCESS table cut down to in-frame rearrangements. Part of the clones is not present; checked against another copy, under half of the missing clones reflect an unresolved V gene, and the others are unexplained. The sample profile shows 150,000 to 160,000 clones; roughly 90% of them were found once. The ten largest clones take up approximately 1.6% of the sample. This specimen was peripheral blood, taken 28 days after the second AZD1222 dose. These receptors originate from an adult who received the AZD1222 COVID-19 vaccine.

The J gene is TRBJ1-2, the V gene TRBV5-6, with 7 bases that match TRBD1. Germline trimming cut 5 bases from V and 4 bases from J; bases unmatched to any gene: 17. Per the germline V gene, CDR1 is SGHDT and CDR2 is YYEEEE. The CDR3 is 17 amino acids. CDR3 amino acids: CASRAVQGGSYSYGYTF. In DNA form, the CDR3 reads TGTGCCAGCAGGGCAGTGCAAGGGGGCTCTTATAGCTATGGCTACACCTTC. The complete variable domain, with remaining parts taken from reference TRBV5-6 and TRBJ1-2, reads DAGVTQSPTHLIKTRGQQVTLRCSPKSGHDTVSWYQQALGQGPQFIFQYYEEEERQRGNFPDRFSGHQFPNYSSELNVNALLLGDSALYLCASRAVQGGSYSYGYTFGSGTRLTVV.

This clone was recorded only once. The chain carries TRBV7-2 and TRBJ1-2; D remains unclear. V was trimmed by 3 bases and J by 9 bases, leaving 8 bases between them. Germline V gene lookup returns CDR1 SGHTA and CDR2 FQGNSA. This CDR3 is 11 amino acids long. CDR3 nucleotide sequence: TGTGCCAGCAGCTTGGTCTCTCGCTACACCTTC. Translated, it gives CASSLVSRYTF. Full variable domain (outside the CDR3, taken from reference TRBV7-2 and TRBJ1-2): GAGVSQSPSNKVTEKGKDVELRCDPISGHTALYWYRQSLGQGLEFLIYFQGNSAPDKSGLPSDRFSAERTGGSVSTLTIQRTQQEDSAVYLCASSLVSRYTFGSGTRLTVV.

The chain carries TRBV30 and TRBJ2-4; TRBD1 matches 8 bases. From germline, CDR1 is GTSNPN and CDR2 SVGIG (reference sequence). V trimming: 2 bases; J trimming: 2 bases; junction bases outside the gene matches: 17. The CDR3 spans 19 residues. The CDR3 nucleotides are TGTGCCTGGAGTAAACCGGGACAGGCAAACCTAGGATCCAAAAACATTCAGTACTTC. This translates into CAWSKPGQANLGSKNIQYF.

The CDR3: CASSLDPTGLDTF. DNA of the CDR3: TGTGCCAGCAGCTTAGACCCGACAGGGTTAGACACCTTC. The gene calls are TRBV11-2 and TRBJ1-2; 7 bases line up with TRBD1. Trimming at V came to 0 bases and at J to 12 bases, leaving 7 bases not matched to a gene. Germline loops: CDR1 SGHAT, CDR2 FQNNGV. The CDR3 extends over 13 amino acids. The variable domain in full, completed from reference TRBV11-2 and TRBJ1-2, reads EAGVAQSPRYKIIEKRQSVAFWCNPISGHATLYWYQQILGQGPKLLIQFQNNGVVDDSQLPKDRFSAERLKGVDSTLKIQPAKLEDSAVYLCASSLDPTGLDTFGSGTRLTVV.

The chain couples TRBV28 to TRBJ1-2; maybe TRBD1 (5 bases). V gave up 1 base and J gave up 4 bases, with 13 bases separating them. Germline values: CDR1 MDHEN, CDR2 SYDVKM. The CDR3 sequence is 15 residues long. The CDR3 sequence: CASSLYRPQGYGYTF. In DNA, the CDR3 is TGTGCCAGCAGTTTATACAGGCCTCAAGGCTATGGCTACACCTTC.

The chain couples TRBV10-3 to TRBJ1-1; D gene unclear. In germline, CDR1 is ENHRY, CDR2 SYGVKD. CDR3 length: 12 residues. Deletions cut 4 bases from V and 4 bases from J, with 7 bases between. The CDR3 spells CAISVGPTEAFF. CDR3 coding DNA: TGTGCCATCAGTGTTGGGCCCACTGAAGCTTTCTTT.

The chain couples TRBV5-1 to TRBJ2-1; 9 bases are shared with TRBD2. Germline assignment: CDR1 SGHRS and CDR2 YFSETQ. V was pared by 0 bases and J by 3 bases, with 1 base of the junction left unmatched. The length of the CDR3 is 15 residues. Written as DNA, the CDR3 is TGCGCCAGCAGCTTGGGACTAGCGGTCTACAATGAGCAGTTCTTC. Encoded protein: CASSLGLAVYNEQFF.

The chain joins TRBV7-6 to TRBJ2-1; a weak D match, TRBD2 (6 bases). Germline V gene sequence: CDR1 SGHVS, CDR2 FNYEAQ. The CDR3 extends over 12 amino acids. V dropped 4 bases and J dropped 8 bases, with 9 bases sitting between them. The CDR3 region is CASSSTRHEQFF. CDR3 nucleotides: TGTGCCAGCAGCTCGACTAGGCATGAGCAGTTCTTC.

The chain uses TRBV27 and TRBJ2-2, with D uncertain. Germline CDR1 and CDR2: MNHEY and SMNVEV (reference sequence). The ends were cut back, 3 bases at V and 1 base at J, with 9 bases in the middle. The CDR3 has 15 amino acids. CDR3 amino acids: CASSLRTENTGELFF. The CDR3 DNA sequence: TGTGCCAGCAGTTTGAGGACGGAGAACACCGGGGAGCTGTTTTTT.

The chain has TRBV9 and TRBJ2-2; possibly TRBD1 for D (6 bases). Looked up from germline, CDR1 is SGDLS and CDR2 is YYNGEE. The CDR3 is 15 amino acids. With 4 bases removed from V and 6 bases from J, the gap between germline ends came to 16 bases. DNA of the CDR3: TGTGCCAGCAGCTTTCGGACAGATTGGTCCGGGGAGCTGTTTTTT. It translates to CASSFRTDWSGELFF.

V and J are TRBV28 and TRBJ2-3; TRBD1 aligns across 9 bases. The CDR3 length is 15 residues. Germline-derived CDR1 and CDR2 are MDHEN and SYDVKM. With V trimmed by 2 bases and J by 3 bases, 3 bases remained unmatched. CDR3 in DNA: TGTGCCAGCAGTTTAAAGGGACAGGGAACAGATACGCAGTATTTT. It is translated as CASSLKGQGTDTQYF.

The V and J genes are TRBV14 and TRBJ2-4; D remains ambiguous. The germline CDR1 and CDR2 sequences are SGHDN and FVKESK. The CDR3 consists of 14 residues. V was trimmed by 4 bases and J by 6 bases, leaving 13 bases between them. CDR3 residues: CASSPLGSLNIQYF. The CDR3 DNA sequence: TGTGCCAGCAGCCCCCTGGGAAGCTTAAACATTCAGTACTTC.

This clone occurred a few times. The genes are TRBV5-1 and TRBJ2-2, with D unclear. The CDR3 spans 15 residues. Between the trimmed V and J ends, which lost 1 base and 2 bases, there was a span of 9 bases. CDR1 is SGHRS and CDR2 is YFSETQ in the germline V gene. CDR3 amino acids: CASSLYFSNTGELFF. CDR3 nucleotide sequence: TGCGCCAGCAGCTTGTATTTCTCAAACACCGGGGAGCTGTTTTTT.

This chain connects TRBV13 to TRBJ2-3, with D possibly TRBD2 on 6 matching bases. Germline CDR1 reads PRHDT; CDR2 reads FYEKMQ (reference sequence). V was cut by 6 bases and J by 1 base, with 11 bases left in between. This CDR3 region has 14 residues. The CDR3 DNA reads as TGTGCCAGCAGGGAAACGGGAGGCACAGATACGCAGTATTTT. Translated, it gives CASRETGGTDTQYF.